These 21 T cell receptor beta chains share one sample of origin, sequenced in a study of T cells in tuberculosis. Clones were read by immunoSEQ multiplex PCR, and TCRdb kept only the in-frame ones, dropping some. The table records 35,000 to 50,000 clones, roughly 94% of them present only once. Specimen: PBMCs. All receptors derive from a donor aged 10-29 years with latent tuberculosis or without tuberculosis infection. Some clones in this sample may be carry-over from other donors' samples.

The V gene is TRBV27, the J gene TRBJ2-1; 8 bases map to TRBD2. The length of the CDR3 is 14 residues. Germline values: CDR1 MNHEY, CDR2 SMNVEV (reference sequence). Losses at the gene ends were 7 bases for V and 10 bases for J; bases not matched to a gene: 12. CDR3: CASNTLSGRQEQFF. In DNA, the CDR3 is TGTGCCAGCAACACCTTGAGCGGGAGACAGGAGCAGTTCTTC.

J is TRBJ2-1 and V is TRBV29-1; 11 bases line up with TRBD1. Germline V gives CDR1 SQVTM, CDR2 ANQGSEA. The CDR3 consists of 14 residues. Losses at the gene ends were 5 bases for V and 9 bases for J; bases not matched to a gene: 9. For the CDR3, the DNA is TGCAGCGTTAGGACAGGGGGCCGGGGAGGTGAGCAGTTCTTC. Translated, it gives CSVRTGGRGGEQFF.

The genes are TRBV28 and TRBJ2-1; 7 bases align to TRBD2. From germline, CDR1 is MDHEN and CDR2 SYDVKM. Germline trimming cut 2 bases from V and 6 bases from J; bases unmatched to any gene: 4. CDR3 length: 14 residues. The DNA of the CDR3 is TGTGCCAGCAGTTTAGCGGGAGAGACCAATGAGCAGTTCTTC. This translates into CASSLAGETNEQFF.

The chain combines TRBV9 with TRBJ2-3; a weak D match, TRBD2 (6 bases). CDR3 length equals 16 residues. Trimming left V 3 bases short and J 2 bases short, with 16 bases between. Germline V gives CDR1 SGDLS, CDR2 YYNGEE. CDR3: CASSANMAGSTDTQYF. The CDR3 nucleotides are TGTGCCAGCAGCGCCAATATGGCGGGATCCACAGATACGCAGTATTTT.

This clone was seen a single time. This chain uses TRBV4-3 with TRBJ2-4; 7 bases agree with TRBD1. With V trimmed by 1 base and J by 6 bases, 3 bases remained unmatched. The germline gives CDR1 LGHNA, CDR2 YSLEER. This CDR3 is 14 amino acids long. The CDR3 sequence: CASSQGRTGNIQYF. CDR3 nucleotides: TGCGCCAGCAGCCAAGGAAGGACAGGAAACATTCAGTACTTC.

The CDR3, as DNA: TGTGCCAGCAGGATTGGACAGGGCTCAATCTACAATGAGCAGTTCTTC. Translation: CASRIGQGSIYNEQFF. The chain couples TRBV27 to TRBJ2-1; 8 nucleotides match TRBD1. Losses at the gene ends were 6 bases for V and 3 bases for J; bases not matched to a gene: 10. The CDR3 consists of 16 residues. Germline CDR1 MNHEY, CDR2 SMNVEV (reference sequence).

This sequence joins TRBV7-2 and TRBJ2-7; perhaps TRBD1 as D (6 bases). V was pared by 6 bases and J by 0 bases, with 15 bases between. The CDR3 extends over 15 amino acids. The V gene's germline CDR1 is SGHTA and CDR2 FQGNSA. The CDR3 DNA reads as TGTGCCAGCAGTTACAGACAGGCCAGCTCCTACGAGCAGTACTTC. This encodes CASSYRQASSYEQYF.

This chain uses TRBV10-3 with TRBJ2-7, with 7 bases aligning to TRBD2. The trim removed 5 bases at V and 6 bases at J, leaving 10 bases unmatched. CDR1 is ENHRY and CDR2 is SYGVKD in the germline V gene. The CDR3 is made up of 14 amino acids. The CDR3 loop is CAISYASGPLEQYF. For the CDR3, the DNA is TGTGCCATCAGTTATGCTAGCGGTCCCCTCGAGCAGTACTTC.

The rearrangement joins TRBV28 to TRBJ2-7; 8 bases align to TRBD1. Losses at the gene ends were 3 bases for V and 5 bases for J; bases not matched to a gene: 6. The V gene's germline CDR1 is MDHEN and CDR2 SYDVKM. There are 14 residues in the CDR3. Here the CDR3 DNA reads TGTGCCAGCAGTTTTTGCAGGGGGCGGAACGAGCAGTACTTC. Translated, it gives CASSFCRGRNEQYF.

The chain links TRBV9 to TRBJ2-2; no firm D call. This CDR3 contains 12 residues. Germline values: CDR1 SGDLS, CDR2 YYNGEE. V dropped 2 bases and J dropped 8 bases, with 7 bases sitting between them. CDR3: CASSVVRGELFF. The CDR3 DNA reads TGTGCCAGCAGCGTTGTTAGAGGGGAGCTGTTTTTT.

The chain joins TRBV30 to TRBJ2-2; maybe TRBD2 (5 bases). The CDR3 covers 14 residues. V lost 7 bases and J 6 bases, leaving 18 bases between the germline ends. CDR1 and CDR2 from the germline V gene are GTSNPN and SVGIG (reference sequence). The CDR3: CASPRTSLSGELFF. The CDR3 DNA reads TGTGCCTCGCCGCGAACTAGTCTATCCGGGGAGCTGTTTTTT.

The V and J genes are TRBV7-2 and TRBJ2-7; D might be TRBD1 (6 bases). Germline CDR1 reads SGHTA; CDR2 reads FQGNSA. Trimming removed 2 bases from V and 3 bases from J, with 11 bases in between. The CDR3 runs to 14 residues. The CDR3 DNA reads as TGTGCCAGCAGCTTAATAGGGGGAGACTACGAGCAGTACTTC. Translated, it gives CASSLIGGDYEQYF.

The chain is built from TRBV28 and TRBJ1-4; 7 bases are a match to TRBD1. In germline, CDR1 is MDHEN, CDR2 SYDVKM. Trimming at V came to 2 bases and at J to 6 bases, leaving 9 bases not matched to a gene. The CDR3 loop spans 16 amino acids. In DNA, the CDR3 is TGTGCCAGCAGTTTAGTATCCCAGGGGGGTGATGAAAAACTGTTTTTT. Residues: CASSLVSQGGDEKLFF.

The chain combines TRBV5-4 with TRBJ2-3, with D uncertain. From germline, CDR1 is SGHNT and CDR2 YYREEE (reference sequence). Trimming pared 4 bases from V and 0 bases from J, leaving 18 bases between. CDR3 length: 17 amino acids. CDR3 sequence: CASSPRPQLASTDTQYF. Here the CDR3 DNA reads TGTGCCAGCAGCCCGAGGCCCCAGTTAGCTAGCACAGATACGCAGTATTTT.

This clone was seen only once. The chain carries TRBV29-1 and TRBJ2-5; D possibly corresponds to TRBD1 (5 bases). V dropped 4 bases and J dropped 1 base, with 7 bases sitting between them. Germline V gene data show CDR1 as SQVTM and CDR2 as ANQGSEA. The CDR3 runs 12 residues. Here the CDR3 reads CSVGDSQETQYF. The CDR3 nucleotides are TGCAGCGTTGGAGACAGCCAAGAGACCCAGTACTTC.

This chain joins TRBV5-1 and TRBJ2-5, with 12 bases lining up with TRBD2. Trimming removed 2 bases from V and 4 bases from J; junction bases left unmatched: 6. The germline V gene encodes CDR1 SGHRS and CDR2 YFSETQ. The CDR3 has 16 residues. CDR3 sequence: CASSFGQGLAGETQYF. CDR3 nucleotides: TGCGCCAGCAGCTTTGGGCAGGGACTAGCGGGAGAGACCCAGTACTTC.

V and J are TRBV21-1 and TRBJ1-1. TRBV21-1 counts as a pseudogene. The length of the CDR3 is 17 residues. The CDR3 nucleotides read TGTGCCAGCAGCAAAGCAAGGGGAGGCAGGATGAACACTGAAGCTTTCTTT. Translation gives CASSKARGGRMNTEAFF.

This clone was seen only once. The genes are TRBV11-2 and TRBJ2-5; 12 nucleotides align to TRBD2. The CDR3 sequence is 14 residues long. The V segment lost 4 bases and the J segment 9 bases; nucleotides outside the gene matches: 6. In germline, CDR1 is SGHAT, CDR2 FQNNGV. This CDR3 reads CASSSRLAGVSQYF. The DNA for the CDR3 is TGTGCCAGCAGCTCCAGACTAGCGGGAGTTTCCCAGTACTTC.

The rearrangement joins TRBV6-5 to TRBJ2-1, with 7 nucleotides matching TRBD1. Germline assignment: CDR1 MNHEY and CDR2 SVGAGI. J lost 6 bases, V lost 4 bases, and 3 bases had no gene match. The CDR3 length is 13 residues. This CDR3 is CASSSTGINEQFF. Here the CDR3 DNA reads TGTGCCAGCAGTTCGACAGGGATCAATGAGCAGTTCTTC.

The rearrangement joins TRBV10-3 to TRBJ1-5; 7 bases are shared with TRBD1. With V trimmed by 5 bases and J by 5 bases, 6 bases remained unmatched. CDR3 length: 14 residues. Germline V gene lookup returns CDR1 ENHRY and CDR2 SYGVKD. CDR3 sequence reads: CAISNDRVDQPQHF. Written as DNA, the CDR3 is TGTGCCATCAGTAATGACAGGGTTGATCAGCCCCAGCATTTT.

The chain has TRBV7-9 and TRBJ1-1; the match to TRBD1 covers 8 bases. The CDR3 spans 17 residues. V was pared by 5 bases and J by 1 base, with 12 bases of the junction left unmatched. Germline loops: CDR1 SEHNR, CDR2 FQNEAQ (reference sequence). CDR3 protein: CASSPLLTGEENTEAFF. CDR3 nucleotides: TGTGCCAGCAGCCCCCTACTGACAGGGGAGGAGAACACTGAAGCTTTCTTT.